This T cell receptor (beta chain) is from a study of T-cell reconstitution after alpha-beta-depleted transplantation in children. The authors prepared the TCRbeta library with unique molecular identifiers. TCRdb re-called the PCR reads with MiXCR, one entry per CDR3 protein. The repertoire holds 640,000 or so distinct CDR3 sequences, with over 15% as singletons. This sample comprised PBMCs from the stem cell graft donor, obtained from the stem cell graft. This sequence was found in a human donor who donated a stem cell graft to a child with acute myeloid leukemia.

The DNA for the CDR3 is TGTGCCAGCAGCAACAGGGGGCAGGTCGAGCAGTACGTC. Amino acid sequence: CASSNRGQVEQYV. The V gene is TRBV21-1, the J gene TRBJ2-7; TRBD1, the table's D call, lacks a check against the DNA. TRBV21-1 is recorded as a pseudogene. The CDR3 is 13 residues long.